This T cell receptor (beta chain) originates from a study of T cells in Graves' hyperthyroidism and ophthalmopathy. Authors of the study amplified TCR beta CDR3 regions from RNA transcripts. Researchers ran a first-round RT-PCR on the TCR CDR3 using the HTBI primer set. In TCRdb, the multiplex PCR reads were re-called with MiXCR into one record per CDR3 protein. The sample has 690,000 or so distinct CDR3 sequences; roughly a sixth are singletons. The CDR3 length is 14 residues. Germline V gives CDR1 MNHNS, CDR2 SASEGT. Trimming removed 4 bases from V and 3 bases from J, with 10 bases in between. Thyroid ultrasound and orbital computed tomography, with clinical symptoms and serum thyroxine and TRAb, informed diagnoses. A sample of blood taken at first hyperthyroidism diagnosis preceded any ophthalmopathy symptoms. The authors took PBMCs from roughly 10 ml fresh peripheral blood.

This sequence was found in a woman aged 45-65 years with Graves' hyperthyroidism that later progressed to Graves' ophthalmopathy. The chain links TRBV6-1 to TRBJ2-1, with D possibly TRBD2 on 6 matching bases. Source material: blood. The CDR3 DNA follows: TGTGCCAGCAGTGTGCAGGGACTCTACAATGAGCAGTTCTTC. This codes for CASSVQGLYNEQFF.